Below are 27 T cell receptor beta chains sequenced from a single sample in a study of T-cell reconstitution after alpha-beta-depleted transplantation in children. Using unique molecular identifiers, the investigators prepared the TCRbeta library. A single record per CDR3 protein comes from TCRdb applying MiXCR to the PCR reads. Here the sample spans nearly 550,000 distinct CDR3 sequences, about a sixth being singletons. This sample comprised PBMCs from the stem cell graft donor, obtained from the stem cell graft. Every receptor here comes from a human donor who donated a stem cell graft to a child with acute lymphoblastic leukemia.

The chain employs TRBV4-2 and TRBJ2-1, with 10 bases matching TRBD2. This CDR3 is 18 amino acids long. J gave up 2 bases and V 0 bases, and 7 bases lay outside the gene matches. Germline CDR1 is LGHNA and CDR2 is YNFKEQ. CDR3 sequence (DNA): TGTGCCAGCAGCCAAGATCTTGCGCTAGCGGGAGCCTACAATGAGCAGTTCTTC. This sequence encodes CASSQDLALAGAYNEQFF.

The table lists this clonotype with a few counts. The rearrangement joins TRBV12-3 or TRBV12-4 to TRBJ2-6, with D tentatively TRBD1 (5 bases). This CDR3 has 15 residues. The ends were cut back, 4 bases at V and 3 bases at J, with 10 bases in the middle. The CDR3 loop is CASSSRVFGANVLTF. In DNA, the CDR3 is TGTGCCAGCAGTTCCAGGGTATTTGGGGCCAACGTCCTGACTTTC.

This clonotype was picked up one time. The chain uses TRBV12-3 or TRBV12-4 and TRBJ1-4, with a possible D match to TRBD1 (6 bases). The length of the CDR3 is 14 residues. Trimming removed 2 bases at V and 7 bases at J, with 11 bases between. CDR3: CASSLRGVGEKLFF. The DNA of the CDR3 is TGTGCCAGCAGTTTAAGGGGGGTCGGTGAAAAACTGTTTTTT.

A word on this clonotype: The junction does not match germline at one end; this may be a read error. The chain employs TRBV5-8 and TRBJ2-1, with 7 bases fitting TRBD2. Germline CDR1 and CDR2: SGHTS and YDEGEE. The CDR3 covers 17 residues. The CDR3 loop reads CASSLSYGRSSYNEQIF. CDR3 coding DNA: TGTGCCAGCAGCTTGTCTTACGGGAGGAGCTCCTACAATGAGCAGATCTTC.

This clonotype came up a few times. This chain's CDR3 is CASSLGLGTEGAFF. The CDR3 DNA reads as TGTGCCAGCAGCTTAGGTTTGGGGACCGAGGGAGCTTTCTTT. The gene calls are TRBV7-9 and TRBJ1-1; D might be TRBD1 (5 bases). There are 14 residues in the CDR3. V lost 1 base, J lost 10 bases, and 16 bases lay in between. CDR1 and CDR2 from the germline V gene are SEHNR and FQNEAQ (reference sequence).

The chain carries TRBV7-8 and TRBJ2-5; D might be TRBD1 (6 bases). The CDR3 covers 15 residues. The V gene's germline CDR1 is SGHVS and CDR2 FQNEAQ. V lost 5 bases, J lost 1 base, and 14 bases lay in between. The CDR3 loop reads CASSTWGQIQETQYF. CDR3 sequence (DNA): TGTGCCAGCAGCACCTGGGGACAAATCCAAGAGACCCAGTACTTC.

This clonotype was recorded a few times. V usage is TRBV5-1 and J usage is TRBJ1-1; 8 nucleotides match TRBD1. The CDR3 is 14 amino acids. The germline gives CDR1 SGHRS, CDR2 YFSETQ. J was trimmed by 6 bases and V by 4 bases; bases with no gene match: 8. The CDR3 protein is CASSLGQGRAEAFF. In DNA, the CDR3 is TGCGCCAGCAGCCTCGGACAGGGCAGGGCTGAAGCTTTCTTT.

There are a few counts of this clonotype. The genes are TRBV20-1 and TRBJ1-5; the D gene is possibly TRBD1 (5 bases). Trimming removed 0 bases at V and 3 bases at J, with 12 bases between. CDR3 length: 15 residues. Germline CDR1 is DFQATT and CDR2 is SNEGSKA (reference sequence). The CDR3 DNA reads TGCAGTGCTAGAGATCTGGGGGAGATCAATCAGCCCCAGCATTTT. This translates into CSARDLGEINQPQHF.

The chain combines TRBV5-4 with TRBJ2-5, with TRBD2 identical over 8 bases. The CDR3 runs to 14 residues. The trim removed 4 bases at V and 4 bases at J, leaving 6 bases unmatched. Germline assignment: CDR1 SGHNT and CDR2 YYREEE (reference sequence). The CDR3 DNA sequence: TGTGCCAGCAGCGCCGGGGGGGGGTCAGAGACCCAGTACTTC. Protein sequence: CASSAGGGSETQYF. The variable domain in full, with the rest retrieved from reference TRBV5-4 and TRBJ2-5, is ETGVTQSPTHLIKTRGQQVTLRCSSQSGHNTVSWYQQALGQGPQFIFQYYREEENGRGNFPPRFSGLQFPNYSSELNVNALELDDSALYLCASSAGGGSETQYFGPGTRLLVL.

This clonotype was observed a few times. This chain links TRBV6-1 with TRBJ2-7, with D perhaps TRBD1 (6 bases). CDR1 MNHNS and CDR2 SASEGT come from the germline V gene. Deletions cut 5 bases from V and 5 bases from J, with 16 bases between. This CDR3 is 14 amino acids long. CDR3 in amino acids: CASSPLGADHEQYF. CDR3 sequence (DNA): TGTGCCAGCAGTCCCTTGGGGGCAGACCACGAGCAGTACTTC.

This clonotype was seen more than once but under ten times. The rearrangement links TRBV6-5 to TRBJ2-1; 10 nucleotides agree with TRBD2. Germline V gene sequence: CDR1 MNHEY, CDR2 SVGAGI. CDR3 size: 16 residues. The ends lost 1 base at V and 2 bases at J; junction bases unmatched: 2. DNA for the CDR3: TGTGCCAGCAGTTACTGGACTAGCGGAGCCTACAATGAGCAGTTCTTC. This encodes CASSYWTSGAYNEQFF.

This sequence joins TRBV5-5 and TRBJ1-1; 9 bases line up with TRBD1. The CDR3 runs to 14 residues. The germline V gene encodes CDR1 SGHKS and CDR2 YYEKEE (reference sequence). With V trimmed by 3 bases and J by 5 bases, 5 bases remained unmatched. The CDR3 region has the DNA TGTGCCAGCAGCTCGGACAGGGGAGGTACTGAAGCTTTCTTT. Its translation: CASSSDRGGTEAFF. The entire variable domain, with the rest obtained from reference TRBV5-5 and TRBJ1-1, is as follows: DAGVTQSPTHLIKTRGQQVTLRCSPISGHKSVSWYQQVLGQGPQFIFQYYEKEERGRGNFPDRFSARQFPNYSSELNVNALLLGDSALYLCASSSDRGGTEAFFGQGTRLTVV.

This clonotype has a handful of counts. V is TRBV27 and J is TRBJ2-3; D unresolved. V dropped 4 bases and J dropped 0 bases, with 17 bases sitting between them. Germline V gene data show CDR1 as MNHEY and CDR2 as SMNVEV (reference sequence). The CDR3 loop spans 17 amino acids. The CDR3 DNA reads TGTGCCAGCAGTTCCCCCCGCGGCCGACGAAGCACAGATACGCAGTATTTT. Translating gives CASSSPRGRRSTDTQYF.

This chain links TRBV9 with TRBJ2-1, with a tentative D call TRBD1 (5 bases). V was shortened by 4 bases and J by 10 bases, with 15 bases between the two germline ends. The CDR3 covers 13 residues. The germline CDR1 and CDR2 sequences are SGDLS and YYNGEE. In nucleotides, the CDR3 is TGTGCCAGCAGCCCAGGGCCTTCAAGCGAGCAGTTCTTC. Its protein product is CASSPGPSSEQFF.

This chain connects TRBV7-9 to TRBJ2-7, with D possibly TRBD2 on 5 matching bases. Trimming pared 1 base from V and 2 bases from J, leaving 12 bases between. This CDR3 comprises 15 residues. Germline CDR1 reads SEHNR; CDR2 reads FQNEAQ (reference sequence). The DNA of the CDR3 is TGTGCCAGCAGCTTAGTACCAGCGGCTACCTACGAGCAGTACTTC. Its protein product is CASSLVPAATYEQYF.

The chain employs TRBV27 and TRBJ2-3; unclear D gene. In germline, CDR1 is MNHEY, CDR2 SMNVEV (reference sequence). Trimming stripped 7 bases from V and 0 bases from J, with 11 bases between. This CDR3 comprises 14 residues. CDR3: CASTPHFSTDTQYF. CDR3 sequence (DNA): TGTGCCAGCACCCCGCATTTTAGCACAGATACGCAGTATTTT.

J is TRBJ2-7 and V is TRBV12-3 or TRBV12-4; no firm D call. V shed 3 bases and J shed 3 bases, with 6 bases lying between them. This CDR3 comprises 12 residues. Here the CDR3 DNA reads TGTGCCAGCAGTTTTCCAGACTACGAGCAGTACTTC. This encodes CASSFPDYEQYF.

This chain links TRBV11-1 with TRBJ2-3, with a weak D call TRBD1 (5 bases). The CDR3 is made up of 20 amino acids. V was shortened by 1 base and J by 4 bases, with 27 bases between the two germline ends. The germline V gene encodes CDR1 SGHAT and CDR2 FQDESV (reference sequence). In nucleotides, the CDR3 is TGTGCCAGCAGCTTAGACCTACAATATTTGACAGAATACGCCCCAGATACGCAGTATTTT. Its protein product is CASSLDLQYLTEYAPDTQYF.

The rearrangement uses TRBV6-5 and TRBJ2-7; a possible D gene is TRBD1 (6 bases). The CDR3 covers 16 residues. The ends were cut back, 0 bases at V and 3 bases at J, with 15 bases in the middle. CDR1 and CDR2 from the germline V gene are MNHEY and SVGAGI. This CDR3 reads CASSYSRTTRGYEQYF. DNA for the CDR3: TGTGCCAGCAGTTACTCGCGGACGACCAGGGGCTACGAGCAGTACTTC.

The sample holds a few counts of this clonotype. This sequence joins TRBV5-1 and TRBJ2-4; 7 bases line up with TRBD2. V dropped 4 bases and J dropped 6; count of bases not matched to a gene: 10. Germline CDR1 and CDR2: SGHRS and YFSETQ. The CDR3 covers 15 residues. Here the CDR3 DNA reads TGCGCCAGCAGCCTGGCGGTGGGCGGGGGAAACATTCAGTACTTC. It codes for CASSLAVGGGNIQYF. Combining the CDR3 with reference TRBV5-1 and TRBJ2-4 gives the whole variable domain KAGVTQTPRYLIKTRGQQVTLSCSPISGHRSVSWYQQTPGQGLQFLFEYFSETQRNKGNFPGRFSGRQFSNSRSEMNVSTLELGDSALYLCASSLAVGGGNIQYFGAGTRLSVL.

Only a few counts were recorded for this clonotype. The genes are TRBV29-1 and TRBJ2-7, with 7 bases that match TRBD2. Germline CDR1 is SQVTM and CDR2 is ANQGSEA. With 6 bases clipped from V and 0 bases from J, the junction kept 5 bases outside the gene matches. This CDR3 spans 13 amino acids. CDR3 DNA: TGCAGCGTGTTAAGCGGGGCCTCCTACGAGCAGTACTTC. Amino acids: CSVLSGASYEQYF.

CDR3 DNA sequence: TGTGCCACCAGCAGAGCGCTTAATCCTGAAGCTTTCTTT. Translating gives CATSRALNPEAFF. The rearrangement links TRBV15 to TRBJ1-1; D call uncertain. The CDR3 totals 13 residues. V dropped 1 base and J dropped 6 bases, with 9 bases sitting between them. From germline, CDR1 is LNHNV and CDR2 YYDKDF (reference sequence).

There are a few counts of this clonotype. The CDR3 spells CASSLGRKALSGNTIYF. CDR3 nucleotide sequence: TGTGCCAGCAGCTTAGGACGGAAGGCTCTTTCTGGAAACACCATATATTTT. The chain links TRBV5-6 to TRBJ1-3; D not resolved. V was cut by 2 bases and J by 1 base, with 16 bases left in between. Looked up from germline, CDR1 is SGHDT and CDR2 is YYEEEE. The CDR3 is 17 amino acids.

The chain couples TRBV19 to TRBJ2-7; TRBD1 might be the D (6 bases). Germline CDR1 and CDR2: LNHDA and SQIVND (reference sequence). The CDR3 sequence is 13 residues long. The germline V and J ends were trimmed by 5 bases and 5 bases, with 13 bases remaining between them. The CDR3 DNA reads TGTGCCAGTAGTCTACAGGGAAATAACGAGCAGTACTTC. It yields the protein CASSLQGNNEQYF. The full variable domain, rest sourced from reference TRBV19 and TRBJ2-7, is DGGITQSPKYLFRKEGQNVTLSCEQNLNHDAMYWYRQDPGQGLRLIYYSQIVNDFQKGDIAEGYSVSREKKESFPLTVTSAQKNPTAFYLCASSLQGNNEQYFGPGTRLTVT.

Here the CDR3 DNA reads TGTGCCAGCAGCTTAGTAACCAGGATTGAAGCTTTCTTT. Protein product: CASSLVTRIEAFF. This chain connects TRBV7-9 to TRBJ1-1; D uncertain. CDR1 is SEHNR, CDR2 FQNEAQ, per germline (reference sequence). The CDR3 is 13 residues long. Trimming stripped 1 base from V and 7 bases from J, with 10 bases between.

J is TRBJ2-3 and V is TRBV4-1, with D unresolved. This CDR3 comprises 12 residues. The V end lost 0 bases, the J end lost 8 bases, and 6 bases lay between the germline ends. Germline-derived CDR1 and CDR2 are MGHRA and YSYEKL. CDR3 amino acids: CASSQDLVTQYF. The CDR3 DNA is TGCGCCAGCAGCCAAGATCTCGTTACGCAGTATTTT.

A few counts support this clonotype. The chain uses TRBV7-3 and TRBJ2-3; D unresolved. CDR3 length: 12 residues. Germline CDR1 SGHTA, CDR2 FQGTGA. V shed 5 bases and J shed 5 bases, with 8 bases lying between them. The CDR3 sequence is CASSRPGDTQYF. DNA of the CDR3: TGTGCCAGCAGCCGACCGGGAGATACGCAGTATTTT.